This T cell receptor (beta chain) was identified in a study of T cell responses to AZD1222 COVID-19 vaccine. The assay was immunoSEQ multiplex PCR, and TCRdb's table has in-frame clones only and misses some. The sample holds some 140,000 clones, about 90% seen once. J gave up 4 bases and V 3 bases, and 7 bases lay outside the gene matches. The CDR3 runs to 16 residues. Germline CDR1 and CDR2: KGHDR and SFDVKD. Notes on this clone: The antigen remains unidentified.

Study-level points and caveats: White British donors predominated, females outnumbered males, and clonal diversity was possibly underestimated. Spike-specific TCR breadth and depth were elevated following two AZD1222 doses.

The clonotype was recovered from an adult in good health. The chain combines TRBV24-1 with TRBJ2-1; 8 bases are shared with TRBD1. The starting material was peripheral blood, obtained on day 0 of AZD1222 vaccination. The DNA of the CDR3 is TGTGCCACCAGTGATATCGGGACAGGTTCTTACAATGAGCAGTTCTTC. The encoded protein is CATSDIGTGSYNEQFF.